What follows are 30 T cell receptor beta chains derived from one specimen sequenced in a study of blood T cell repertoires in COVID-19. Only in-frame clones appear in the TCRdb table, and some are missing; sequencing was by immunoSEQ multiplex PCR. The sample contains 250,000 to 300,000 clones, around nine tenths of which appear only once. The specimen was PBMCs or T cells enriched from blood (not recorded which). The receptors derive from a woman between 50 and 59 years old who had been exposed to COVID-19.

This clone has only a few counts. The rearrangement joins TRBV19 to TRBJ1-5; possibly TRBD1 for D (6 bases). In germline, CDR1 is LNHDA, CDR2 SQIVND (reference sequence). The CDR3 runs 13 residues. V gave up 10 bases and J gave up 7 bases, with 17 bases separating them. The CDR3 loop reads CATNLAGDQPQHF. CDR3 in DNA: TGTGCCACCAACCTGGCAGGGGACCAGCCCCAGCATTTT. Using reference TRBV19 and TRBJ1-5 for the parts outside the CDR3, the full variable domain is DGGITQSPKYLFRKEGQNVTLSCEQNLNHDAMYWYRQDPGQGLRLIYYSQIVNDFQKGDIAEGYSVSREKKESFPLTVTSAQKNPTAFYLCATNLAGDQPQHFGDGTRLSIL.

The chain uses TRBV2 and TRBJ1-2; D unresolved. The length of the CDR3 is 12 residues. Trimming stripped 6 bases from V and 5 bases from J, with 10 bases between. In germline, CDR1 is SNHLY, CDR2 FYNNEI. CDR3 amino acids: CASRVTVYGYTF. Here the CDR3 DNA reads TGTGCCAGCAGAGTTACAGTGTATGGCTACACCTTC.

The chain joins TRBV30 to TRBJ2-2; 11 bases map to TRBD2. This CDR3 is built from 15 residues. Germline trimming cut 8 bases from V and 2 bases from J; bases unmatched to any gene: 7. CDR1 is GTSNPN and CDR2 is SVGIG in the germline V gene (reference sequence). The CDR3, as DNA: TGTGCCGGGCTAGCGGGGGGCGAAAACACCGGGGAGCTGTTTTTT. Translation gives CAGLAGGENTGELFF.

The rearrangement uses TRBV4-1 and TRBJ1-2, with 8 bases identical to TRBD1. The CDR3 extends over 16 amino acids. Per germline, CDR1 MGHRA and CDR2 YSYEKL. The V gene end was trimmed by 2 bases and the J gene end by 4 bases; junction bases not matched to a gene: 9. In DNA, the CDR3 is TGCGCCAGCAGCCAAAACCACCCTGGACAGGGCTATGGCTACACCTTC. Residues: CASSQNHPGQGYGYTF.

This chain links TRBV5-1 with TRBJ2-5; TRBD2 matches at 16 bases. The germline V gene has CDR1 SGHRS and CDR2 YFSETQ. The CDR3 spans 17 residues. V was pared by 4 bases and J by 0 bases, with 3 bases of the junction left unmatched. The CDR3 DNA reads TGCGCCAGCAGCCCGGGACTAGCGGGGGGGTACCAAGAGACCCAGTACTTC. The encoded protein is CASSPGLAGGYQETQYF.

The J gene is TRBJ1-2, the V gene TRBV6-5; 7 positions match TRBD1. CDR1 is MNHEY and CDR2 is SVGAGI in the germline V gene. The CDR3 contains 13 residues. V lost 6 bases, J lost 7 bases, and 8 bases stayed unmatched. DNA of the CDR3: TGTGCCAGCAGACCCGGGACAGAGTCTGGCTACACCTTC. It translates to CASRPGTESGYTF.

The chain joins TRBV23-1 to TRBJ1-1; TRBD1 matches 11 bases. TRBV23-1 counts as an open reading frame of uncertain function. The CDR3 has 17 residues. V lost 0 bases to trimming and J lost 0 bases; unmatched junction nucleotides: 3. CDR3 residues: CASSQSGQGVLNTEAFF. In nucleotides, the CDR3 is TGCGCCAGCAGTCAATCGGGACAGGGGGTCTTGAACACTGAAGCTTTCTTT.

The chain carries TRBV24-1 and TRBJ2-3; a possible D gene is TRBD2 (5 bases). From germline, CDR1 is KGHDR and CDR2 SFDVKD. Trimming removed 8 bases at V and 2 bases at J, with 13 bases between. The CDR3 extends over 14 amino acids. The CDR3 spells CATKRAADTDTQYF. The CDR3 nucleotides read TGTGCCACCAAGAGGGCAGCCGACACAGATACGCAGTATTTT.

The chain employs TRBV24-1 and TRBJ2-7; a possible D gene is TRBD2 (5 bases). Germline V gene lookup returns CDR1 KGHDR and CDR2 SFDVKD. This CDR3 is 14 amino acids long. Trimming left V 5 bases short and J 4 bases short, with 14 bases between. CDR3 protein: CATSVPPGIYEQYF. The CDR3 DNA reads as TGTGCCACCAGTGTGCCCCCCGGGATATACGAGCAGTACTTC.

The table lists this clone with a few counts. This CDR3 is CSVEDYLTSLGGPNTDTQYF. CDR3 DNA sequence: TGCAGCGTTGAAGACTACTTGACCTCTTTGGGGGGACCAAACACAGATACGCAGTATTTT. This rearrangement joins TRBV29-1 to TRBJ2-3; a weak D match, TRBD2 (6 bases). This CDR3 spans 20 amino acids. Germline CDR1 reads SQVTM; CDR2 reads ANQGSEA. Trimming took 0 bases from V and 2 from J, leaving 27 bases between them.

There are many counts of this clone. The rearrangement links TRBV28 to TRBJ1-5; possible D gene TRBD1, 5 bases. The CDR3 covers 15 residues. V was clipped by 4 bases and J by 5 bases, with 15 bases between them. CDR1 is MDHEN and CDR2 is SYDVKM in the germline V gene. CDR3 loop: CASSSDLGEDQPQHF. The CDR3, as DNA: TGTGCCAGCAGTTCTGACTTGGGGGAGGATCAGCCCCAGCATTTT. The whole variable domain, filled in from reference TRBV28 and TRBJ1-5, reads DVKVTQSSRYLVKRTGEKVFLECVQDMDHENMFWYRQDPGLGLRLIYFSYDVKMKEKGDIPEGYSVSREKKERFSLILESASTNQTSMYLCASSSDLGEDQPQHFGDGTRLSIL.

V usage is TRBV28 and J usage is TRBJ1-4, with D possibly being TRBD1 (5 bases). The ends were cut back, 9 bases at V and 2 bases at J, with 7 bases in the middle. This CDR3 comprises 12 residues. In germline, CDR1 is MDHEN, CDR2 SYDVKM. The CDR3 protein is CASRQTNEKLFF. The CDR3 region has the DNA TGTGCCAGTAGACAGACTAATGAAAAACTGTTTTTT.

This clone appeared a single time. This sequence joins TRBV3-1 (or the pseudogene TRBV3-2) and TRBJ2-2; weak D call: TRBD2 (5 bases). Germline loops: CDR1 LGHDT, CDR2 YNNKEL (reference sequence). Trimming took off 1 base at V and 1 base at J, with 10 bases between the two ends. The CDR3 totals 16 residues. Here the CDR3 DNA reads TGTGCCAGCAGCCAAGGGGCCGGAGGGAACACCGGGGAGCTGTTTTTT. Translated: CASSQGAGGNTGELFF.

For this clone: This specimen includes other DNA sequences encoding the same CDR3. V usage is TRBV7-2 and J usage is TRBJ1-6; 10 nucleotides match TRBD1. This CDR3 comprises 14 residues. J gave up 10 bases and V 3 bases, and 3 bases lay outside the gene matches. Germline CDR1 SGHTA, CDR2 FQGNSA. The CDR3 loop reads CASSFGQGGSPLHF. The CDR3 coding sequence is TGTGCCAGCAGCTTCGGACAGGGGGGGTCACCCCTCCACTTT. The full variable domain, its missing parts supplied by reference TRBV7-2 and TRBJ1-6, is GAGVSQSPSNKVTEKGKDVELRCDPISGHTALYWYRQSLGQGLEFLIYFQGNSAPDKSGLPSDRFSAERTGGSVSTLTIQRTQQEDSAVYLCASSFGQGGSPLHFGNGTRLTVT.

V usage is TRBV3-1 (or the pseudogene TRBV3-2) and J usage is TRBJ1-1, with D perhaps TRBD1 (6 bases). This CDR3 is built from 12 residues. Trimming removed 3 bases from V and 9 bases from J, with 11 bases in between. Germline V gene lookup returns CDR1 LGHDT and CDR2 YNNKEL (reference sequence). CDR3 nucleotide sequence: TGTGCCAGCAGCCAGGGTCGGGACAAAGCTTTCTTT. Translated: CASSQGRDKAFF.

This clone appeared a single time. The chain carries TRBV27 and TRBJ1-6, with 8 bases fitting TRBD1. The CDR3 sequence is 14 residues long. V was pared by 5 bases and J by 10 bases, with 7 bases of the junction left unmatched. Germline V gene sequence: CDR1 MNHEY, CDR2 SMNVEV (reference sequence). The CDR3: CASSAGTGWSPLHF. CDR3 nucleotide sequence: TGTGCCAGCAGTGCCGGGACAGGCTGGTCACCCCTCCACTTT.

The genes are TRBV6-5 and TRBJ1-6, with 7 bases that match TRBD1. With V trimmed by 2 bases and J by 6 bases, 4 bases remained unmatched. The CDR3 is 15 amino acids. Germline CDR1 reads MNHEY; CDR2 reads SVGAGI. The CDR3 sequence is CASSYEGAANSPLHF. For the CDR3, the DNA is TGTGCCAGCAGTTACGAGGGGGCCGCTAATTCACCCCTCCACTTT.

The V call is TRBV30, the J call TRBJ1-6, with TRBD1 as a possible D gene (5 bases). The CDR3 has 16 amino acids. V was pared by 4 bases and J by 4 bases, with 17 bases between. The germline CDR1 and CDR2 sequences are GTSNPN and SVGIG (reference sequence). The CDR3 sequence: CAWTHPSTEYNSPLHF. CDR3 coding DNA: TGTGCCTGGACTCACCCCTCGACAGAATATAATTCACCCCTCCACTTT. Full variable domain (remainder filled in from reference TRBV30 and TRBJ1-6): SQTIHQWPATLVQPVGSPLSLECTVEGTSNPNLYWYRQAAGRGLQLLFYSVGIGQISSEVPQNLSASRPQDRQFILSSKKLLLSDSGFYLCAWTHPSTEYNSPLHFGNGTRLTVT.

This chain uses TRBV11-2 with TRBJ1-3, with a weak D call TRBD1 (6 bases). The germline CDR1 and CDR2 sequences are SGHAT and FQNNGV. Trimming removed 5 bases at V and 7 bases at J, with 18 bases between. The CDR3 length is 15 residues. The CDR3 coding sequence is TGTGCCAGCAGCCCGGACAGCGTTCGACGGAACACCATATATTTT. Protein: CASSPDSVRRNTIYF.

This clone was seen a single time. As DNA, the CDR3 is TGTGCCAGCACGGACAGATGGGGTGAGACCCAGTACTTC. This encodes CASTDRWGETQYF. This rearrangement joins TRBV2 to TRBJ2-5; TRBD1 is a possible D gene (6 bases). The CDR3 has 13 amino acids. The V gene lost 7 bases and the J gene lost 5 bases, with 14 bases spanning the gap. CDR1 and CDR2 (germline): SNHLY, FYNNEI.

This chain joins TRBV7-2 and TRBJ1-2; 7 bases map to TRBD1. J gave up 5 bases and V 1 base, and 7 bases lay outside the gene matches. Germline V gene lookup returns CDR1 SGHTA and CDR2 FQGNSA. This CDR3 region has 15 residues. DNA of the CDR3: TGTGCCAGCAGCTTAGACCGACAGGGCATATATGGCTACACCTTC. Translated: CASSLDRQGIYGYTF.

The gene calls are TRBV3-1 (or the pseudogene TRBV3-2) and TRBJ1-3, with a weak D call TRBD1 (6 bases). In germline, CDR1 is LGHDT, CDR2 YNNKEL (reference sequence). The V end lost 0 bases, the J end lost 0 bases, and 15 bases lay between the germline ends. This CDR3 comprises 18 residues. The CDR3 sequence is CASSQEGDILISGNTIYF. The CDR3 nucleotides are TGTGCCAGCAGCCAAGAGGGGGACATCCTCATCTCTGGAAACACCATATATTTT.

CDR3 sequence (DNA): TGCAGCGGATGCTATGAATACCAAGAGACCCAGTACTTC. Its protein is CSGCYEYQETQYF. The chain joins TRBV29-1 to TRBJ2-5; D call uncertain. Trimming shortened V by 7 bases and J by 0 bases, and 12 bases separated the two germline ends. This CDR3 is 13 amino acids long. Germline V lookup: CDR1 SQVTM, CDR2 ANQGSEA.

The chain employs TRBV4-1 and TRBJ2-7, with D tentatively TRBD2 (6 bases). The CDR3 consists of 17 residues. Trimming removed 0 bases at V and 0 bases at J, with 15 bases between. The germline V gene encodes CDR1 MGHRA and CDR2 YSYEKL. CDR3 region: CASSQDWGGVDSYEQYF. The CDR3 DNA sequence: TGCGCCAGCAGCCAAGATTGGGGCGGGGTGGACTCCTACGAGCAGTACTTC.

The CDR3 loop reads CASTQMWQGGYGYTF. As DNA, the CDR3 is TGTGCCAGCACCCAGATGTGGCAGGGAGGCTATGGCTACACCTTC. V is TRBV6-5 and J is TRBJ1-2; possibly TRBD1 for D (5 bases). Germline values: CDR1 MNHEY, CDR2 SVGAGI. There are 15 residues in the CDR3. V was clipped by 7 bases and J by 4 bases, with 19 bases between them.

The CDR3 protein is CAIRQGQGAYEQYF. The CDR3, as DNA: TGTGCCATCAGACAGGGACAGGGGGCCTACGAGCAGTACTTC. This rearrangement joins TRBV10-3 to TRBJ2-7; 11 nucleotides line up with TRBD1. Unmatched junction bases numbered 3, after V lost 6 bases and J lost 2 bases. CDR3 length: 14 amino acids. Per germline, CDR1 ENHRY and CDR2 SYGVKD.

The chain has TRBV7-9 and TRBJ1-4; maybe TRBD1 (5 bases). Trimming cost V 1 base and J 8 bases, with 11 bases left between them. The CDR3 loop spans 14 amino acids. The germline V gene encodes CDR1 SEHNR and CDR2 FQNEAQ (reference sequence). CDR3 region: CASSLGSGLEKLFF. CDR3 in DNA: TGTGCCAGCAGCTTAGGGTCAGGGTTGGAAAAACTGTTTTTT.

This clone was detected only once. The V call is TRBV11-2, the J call TRBJ2-1; D unclear. CDR1 and CDR2 from the germline V gene are SGHAT and FQNNGV. V was clipped by 4 bases and J by 1 base, with 11 bases between them. The length of the CDR3 is 15 residues. For the CDR3, the DNA is TGTGCCAGCAGCTCAATGGGCAGTTCCTACAATGAGCAGTTCTTC. This translates into CASSSMGSSYNEQFF.

The chain employs TRBV7-8 and TRBJ2-2, with a weak D call TRBD1 (6 bases). This CDR3 is 15 amino acids long. Trimming removed 5 bases at V and 2 bases at J, with 12 bases between. The V gene's germline CDR1 is SGHVS and CDR2 FQNEAQ. The CDR3 is CASSPGHLNTGELFF. The CDR3 nucleotides are TGTGCCAGCAGCCCGGGACACCTTAACACCGGGGAGCTGTTTTTT.

The table lists this clone with a count of one. The rearrangement links TRBV2 to TRBJ2-7, with D possibly matching TRBD1 (6 bases). Per the germline V gene, CDR1 is SNHLY and CDR2 is FYNNEI. The CDR3 covers 13 residues. V lost 7 bases and J 3 bases, leaving 13 bases between the germline ends. The CDR3 sequence is CASKNRVDYEQYF. CDR3 DNA sequence: TGTGCCAGCAAGAACAGGGTTGACTACGAGCAGTACTTC. Full variable domain (rest looked up from reference TRBV2 and TRBJ2-7): EPEVTQTPSHQVTQMGQEVILRCVPISNHLYFYWYRQILGQKVEFLVSFYNNEISEKSEIFDDQFSVERPDGSNFTLKIRSTKLEDSAMYFCASKNRVDYEQYFGPGTRLTVT.